This T cell receptor beta chain was observed in a study of blood T cell repertoires in COVID-19. Study-level background: The United States, Italy and Spain provided the acute and convalescent COVID-19 samples. PBMCs, B-cell-depleted T cells, or T cells were the source of the cDNA or gDNA that made up the material.

The protocol was immunoSEQ multiplex PCR, while the TCRdb copy is restricted to in-frame clones and leaves out a portion. The profile shows some 170,000 clones, 82% of them singletons. Looked up from germline, CDR1 is GTSNPN and CDR2 is SVGIG (reference sequence). The V segment lost 0 bases and the J segment 14 bases; nucleotides outside the gene matches: 4. The CDR3 is made up of 11 amino acids. This clone showed up just a few times. The rearrangement links TRBV30 to TRBJ2-1; 7 bases are a match to TRBD2. The receptor was isolated from a woman aged 70-85 years with acute or convalescent COVID-19. Sample: peripheral blood. This chain's CDR3 is CAWSVRDYKFF. In DNA, the CDR3 is TGTGCCTGGAGTGTACGGGACTATAAGTTCTTC.